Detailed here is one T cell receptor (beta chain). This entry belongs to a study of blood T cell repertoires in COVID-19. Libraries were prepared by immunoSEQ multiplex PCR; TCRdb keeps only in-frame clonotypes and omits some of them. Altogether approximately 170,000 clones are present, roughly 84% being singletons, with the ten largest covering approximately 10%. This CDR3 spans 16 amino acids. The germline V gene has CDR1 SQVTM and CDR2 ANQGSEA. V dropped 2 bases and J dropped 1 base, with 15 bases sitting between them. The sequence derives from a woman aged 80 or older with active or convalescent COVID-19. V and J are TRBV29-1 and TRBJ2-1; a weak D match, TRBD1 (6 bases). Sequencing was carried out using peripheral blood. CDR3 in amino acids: CSVEFATGGSYNEQFF. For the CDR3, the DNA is TGCAGCGTTGAATTCGCGACAGGAGGTTCCTACAATGAGCAGTTCTTC.